The next 15 T cell receptor beta chains were all read from a single sample in a study of spatial heterogeneity in lung cancer. Regarding time point: blood at routine non-recurrence follow-up after resection. TCRdb re-called the 5' RACE reads through MiXCR, storing one row per CDR3 protein. The sample consists of over 40,000 distinct CDR3 sequences, about an eighth of them appearing once. The specimen was PBMCs, collected at follow-up. Receptors were obtained from a male donor with early-stage non-small cell lung cancer.

Ten or more counts support this clonotype. V usage is TRBV29-1 and J usage is TRBJ1-1, with D possibly being TRBD1 (5 bases). The germline V gene encodes CDR1 SQVTM and CDR2 ANQGSEA. Trimming took off 0 bases at V and 10 bases at J, with 15 bases between the two ends. CDR3 length equals 13 residues. CDR3 sequence (DNA): TGCAGCGTTGAAGATCTCGGGACGGCAAGAGCTTTCTTT. It specifies CSVEDLGTARAFF.

This clonotype was detected ten times or more. V is TRBV7-9 and J is TRBJ2-3, with 9 bases lining up with TRBD1. The germline CDR1 and CDR2 sequences are SEHNR and FQNEAQ (reference sequence). Trimming removed 7 bases from V and 0 bases from J; junction bases left unmatched: 11. The CDR3 has 17 residues. The CDR3 protein is CASTIMGQGPSTDTQYF. In nucleotides, the CDR3 is TGTGCCAGCACCATAATGGGACAGGGACCTAGCACAGATACGCAGTATTTT. The full variable domain, its missing parts supplied by reference TRBV7-9 and TRBJ2-3, is DTGVSQNPRHKITKRGQNVTFRCDPISEHNRLYWYRQTLGQGPEFLTYFQNEAQLEKSRLLSDRFSAERPKGSFSTLEIQRTEQGDSAMYLCASTIMGQGPSTDTQYFGPGTRLTVL.

Many counts were recorded for this clonotype. The gene calls are TRBV18 and TRBJ2-7; 7 bases agree with TRBD1. The germline gives CDR1 KGHSH, CDR2 LQKENI. The CDR3 has 13 residues. The V segment lost 3 bases and the J segment 7 bases; nucleotides outside the gene matches: 6. CDR3 DNA: TGTGCCAGCTCACCTTTACAGGGGTGGGAGCAGTACTTC. Its protein is CASSPLQGWEQYF.

Only a few counts were recorded for this clonotype. The chain recombines TRBV7-6 with TRBJ2-7; 11 bases are a match to TRBD2. CDR3 size: 15 residues. The germline V gene has CDR1 SGHVS and CDR2 FNYEAQ. V lost 1 base, J lost 7 bases, and 6 bases stayed unmatched. The chain's CDR3 is CASSLELAGENEQYF. For the CDR3, the DNA is TGTGCCAGCAGCTTAGAACTAGCGGGAGAAAATGAGCAGTACTTC.

This clonotype was detected many times. This chain uses TRBV11-2 with TRBJ1-2; D is possibly TRBD1 (6 bases). In germline, CDR1 is SGHAT, CDR2 FQNNGV. Trimming took off 1 base at V and 4 bases at J, with 10 bases between the two ends. The CDR3 has 14 residues. The CDR3 region is CASSLGGQPYGYTF. CDR3 DNA sequence: TGTGCCAGCAGCTTAGGCGGACAGCCCTATGGCTACACCTTC.

This clonotype was observed at least ten times. V and J are TRBV7-8 and TRBJ1-5, with 8 bases lining up with TRBD1. The germline gives CDR1 SGHVS, CDR2 FQNEAQ. The V and J ends lost 1 base and 4 bases, in that order; junction bases with no gene match: 9. The CDR3 has 17 amino acids. CDR3 residues: CASSLVGQGARNQPQHF. The CDR3 DNA follows: TGTGCCAGCAGCTTAGTAGGTCAGGGGGCAAGGAATCAGCCCCAGCATTTT.

This clonotype turned up a few times. CDR3 in amino acids: CASIVRINTEAFF. The CDR3 DNA follows: TGTGCCAGCATAGTGAGAATTAACACTGAAGCTTTCTTT. The chain combines TRBV2 with TRBJ1-1; D gene ambiguous. The V end was cut by 7 bases, the J end by 2 bases, with 11 bases between. The germline CDR1 and CDR2 sequences are SNHLY and FYNNEI. The CDR3 runs to 13 residues.

This chain uses TRBV6-5 with TRBJ2-7; 7 positions agree with TRBD2. The CDR3 consists of 14 residues. Looked up from germline, CDR1 is MNHEY and CDR2 is SVGAGI. J gave up 2 bases and V 2 bases, and 3 bases lay outside the gene matches. The CDR3 is CASSYGGRAYEQYF. The CDR3 nucleotides are TGTGCCAGCAGTTACGGCGGGAGAGCCTACGAGCAGTACTTC.

This clonotype has at least ten counts. V gene TRBV20-1 combines with J gene TRBJ1-6, with TRBD1 as a possible D gene (5 bases). This CDR3 is built from 15 residues. V was trimmed by 0 bases and J by 7 bases, leaving 13 bases between them. CDR1 and CDR2 from the germline V gene are DFQATT and SNEGSKA (reference sequence). This CDR3 reads CSARDRQGLNSPLHF. The CDR3, as DNA: TGCAGTGCTAGAGATAGGCAGGGTCTGAATTCACCCCTCCACTTT.

The table lists this clonotype with many counts. The chain links TRBV14 to TRBJ1-1, with no clear D. CDR3 length: 15 amino acids. Between the trimmed V and J ends, which lost 0 bases and 8 bases, there was a span of 16 bases. Germline CDR1 is SGHDN and CDR2 is FVKESK. The DNA for the CDR3 is TGTGCCAGCAGCCAAGATCTTGACGGGCAGGCAGAAGCTTTCTTT. This gives the protein CASSQDLDGQAEAFF. Full variable domain (remainder filled in from reference TRBV14 and TRBJ1-1): EAGVTQFPSHSVIEKGQTVTLRCDPISGHDNLYWYRRVMGKEIKFLLHFVKESKQDESGMPNNRFLAERTGGTYSTLKVQPAELEDSGVYFCASSQDLDGQAEAFFGQGTRLTVV.

V gene TRBV7-2 combines with J gene TRBJ2-3, with D perhaps TRBD1 (6 bases). Trimming pared 5 bases from V and 4 bases from J, leaving 13 bases between. Looked up from germline, CDR1 is SGHTA and CDR2 is FQGNSA. The CDR3 sequence is 14 residues long. The CDR3 reads CASSLTGSPDTQYF. The DNA of the CDR3 is TGTGCCAGCAGCCTTACAGGGTCCCCAGATACGCAGTATTTT. Full variable domain (outside the CDR3, taken from reference TRBV7-2 and TRBJ2-3): GAGVSQSPSNKVTEKGKDVELRCDPISGHTALYWYRQSLGQGLEFLIYFQGNSAPDKSGLPSDRFSAERTGGSVSTLTIQRTQQEDSAVYLCASSLTGSPDTQYFGPGTRLTVL.

There are many counts of this clonotype. The gene calls are TRBV12-3 or TRBV12-4 and TRBJ1-2; perhaps TRBD1 as D (5 bases). The CDR3 is made up of 15 amino acids. With 5 bases removed from V and 3 bases from J, the gap between germline ends came to 16 bases. The CDR3 coding sequence is TGTGCCAGCAGTCAAAACCAGGGCTTTGACTATGGCTACACCTTC. It encodes CASSQNQGFDYGYTF.

The count of this clonotype is one. This sequence joins TRBV20-1 and TRBJ2-7; no firm D call. CDR3 length: 14 amino acids. CDR1 is DFQATT and CDR2 is SNEGSKA in the germline V gene (reference sequence). V was cut by 3 bases and J by 0 bases, with 12 bases left in between. The CDR3 coding sequence is TGCAGTGCTAGGGTCGGCCCAATCTCCTACGAGCAGTACTTC. This sequence encodes CSARVGPISYEQYF.

This clonotype has just a few counts. The V and J genes are TRBV7-2 and TRBJ2-1; TRBD2 agrees at 10 bases. The CDR3 length is 17 residues. The germline CDR1 and CDR2 sequences are SGHTA and FQGNSA. With 5 bases clipped from V and 2 bases from J, the junction kept 9 bases outside the gene matches. CDR3 DNA: TGTGCCAGCAGCGGATGGACTAGCGGAGTTGCCTACAATGAGCAGTTCTTC. Its protein is CASSGWTSGVAYNEQFF.

This clonotype was recorded at least ten times. CDR3 nucleotides: TGTGCCAGCAGTTTAGAAGGCTACGAGCAGTACTTC. It codes for CASSLEGYEQYF. This chain uses TRBV12-3 or TRBV12-4 with TRBJ2-7; D gene uncertain. This CDR3 has 12 residues. Trimming left V 1 base short and J 3 bases short, with 4 bases between.